This T cell receptor beta chain was documented in a study of T cells in localized non-small cell lung cancer. Study-level results: Higher blood T cell density went with longer overall survival.

The table came from immunoSEQ multiplex PCR; TCRdb's copy has only in-frame clones and leaves some out. The sample shows over 30,000 clones, 78% of them seen only once. As to this clone: Its antigen remains unknown.

The source of this sequence is a male donor at least 60 years old with stage II squamous cell lung carcinoma. The specimen was peripheral blood, collected before any cancer treatment.

The CDR3 region is CASSLRATGELFF. CDR3 DNA sequence: TGTGCCAGCAGCTTGCGGGCGACCGGGGAGCTGTTTTTT. The V gene is TRBV5-8, the J gene TRBJ2-2, with D uncertain. The CDR3 is made up of 13 amino acids. Per germline, CDR1 SGHTS and CDR2 YDEGEE. V lost 1 base, J lost 5 bases, and 6 bases lay in between.